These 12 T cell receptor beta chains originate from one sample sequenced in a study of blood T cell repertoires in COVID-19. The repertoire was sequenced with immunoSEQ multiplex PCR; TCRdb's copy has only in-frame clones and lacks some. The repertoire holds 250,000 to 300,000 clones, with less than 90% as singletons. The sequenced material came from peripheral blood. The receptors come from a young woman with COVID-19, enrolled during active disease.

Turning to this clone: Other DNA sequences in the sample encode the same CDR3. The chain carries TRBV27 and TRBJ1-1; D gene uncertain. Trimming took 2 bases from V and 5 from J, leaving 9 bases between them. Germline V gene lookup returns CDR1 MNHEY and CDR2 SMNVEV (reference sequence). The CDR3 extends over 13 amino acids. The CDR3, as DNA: TGTGCCAGCAGTTTAGGTCGAGGAACTGAAGCTTTCTTT. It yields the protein CASSLGRGTEAFF.

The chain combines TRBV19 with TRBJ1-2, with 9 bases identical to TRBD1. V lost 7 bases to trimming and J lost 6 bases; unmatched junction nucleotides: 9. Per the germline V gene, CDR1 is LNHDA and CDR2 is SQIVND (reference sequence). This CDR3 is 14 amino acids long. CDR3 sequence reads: CASTPGTGRDGYTF. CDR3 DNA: TGTGCCAGTACCCCTGGGACAGGGAGGGATGGCTACACCTTC. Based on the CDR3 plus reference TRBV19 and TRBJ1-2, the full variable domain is DGGITQSPKYLFRKEGQNVTLSCEQNLNHDAMYWYRQDPGQGLRLIYYSQIVNDFQKGDIAEGYSVSREKKESFPLTVTSAQKNPTAFYLCASTPGTGRDGYTFGSGTRLTVV.

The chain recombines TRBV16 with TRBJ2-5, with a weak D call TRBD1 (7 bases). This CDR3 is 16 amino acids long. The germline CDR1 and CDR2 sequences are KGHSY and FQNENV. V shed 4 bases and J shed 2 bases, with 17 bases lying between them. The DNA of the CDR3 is TGTGCCAGCAGCCCCTCGCGCGGGACAGATCAAGAGACCCAGTACTTC. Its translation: CASSPSRGTDQETQYF.

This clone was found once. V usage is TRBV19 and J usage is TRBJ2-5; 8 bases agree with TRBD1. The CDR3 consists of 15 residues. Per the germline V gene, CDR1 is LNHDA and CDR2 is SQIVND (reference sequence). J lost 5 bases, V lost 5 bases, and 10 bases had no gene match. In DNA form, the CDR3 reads TGTGCCAGTAGTGCCAGGGGGCGAAAAGGGGAGACCCAGTACTTC. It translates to CASSARGRKGETQYF.

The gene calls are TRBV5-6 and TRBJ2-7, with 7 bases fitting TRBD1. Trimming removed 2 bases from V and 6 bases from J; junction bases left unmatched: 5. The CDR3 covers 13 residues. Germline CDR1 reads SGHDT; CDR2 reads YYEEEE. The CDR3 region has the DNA TGTGCCAGCAGCTTAAGGGGGCTGAGCGAGCAGTACTTC. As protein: CASSLRGLSEQYF. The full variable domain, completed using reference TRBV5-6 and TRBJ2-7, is DAGVTQSPTHLIKTRGQQVTLRCSPKSGHDTVSWYQQALGQGPQFIFQYYEEEERQRGNFPDRFSGHQFPNYSSELNVNALLLGDSALYLCASSLRGLSEQYFGPGTRLTVT.

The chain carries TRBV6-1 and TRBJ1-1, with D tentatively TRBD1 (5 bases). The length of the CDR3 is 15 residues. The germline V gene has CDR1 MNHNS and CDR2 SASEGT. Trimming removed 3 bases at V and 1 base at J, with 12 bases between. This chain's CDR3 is CASSDWGRENTEAFF. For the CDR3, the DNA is TGTGCCAGCAGTGATTGGGGGAGGGAGAACACTGAAGCTTTCTTT.

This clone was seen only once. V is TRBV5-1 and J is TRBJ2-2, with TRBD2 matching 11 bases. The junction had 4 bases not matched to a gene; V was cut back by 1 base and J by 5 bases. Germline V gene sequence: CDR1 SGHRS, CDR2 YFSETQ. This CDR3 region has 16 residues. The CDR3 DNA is TGCGCCAGCAGCTTGATGCCTAGCGGGGGGACCGGGGAGCTGTTTTTT. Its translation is CASSLMPSGGTGELFF. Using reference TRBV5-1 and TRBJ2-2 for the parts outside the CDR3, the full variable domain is KAGVTQTPRYLIKTRGQQVTLSCSPISGHRSVSWYQQTPGQGLQFLFEYFSETQRNKGNFPGRFSGRQFSNSRSEMNVSTLELGDSALYLCASSLMPSGGTGELFFGEGSRLTVL.

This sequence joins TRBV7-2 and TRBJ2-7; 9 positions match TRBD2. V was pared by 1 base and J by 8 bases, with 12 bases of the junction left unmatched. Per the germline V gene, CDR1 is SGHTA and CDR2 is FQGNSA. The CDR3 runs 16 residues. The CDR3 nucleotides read TGTGCCAGCAGCTTAGTCGGGACTAGCTCCCTCCAGCAGCAGTACTTC. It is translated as CASSLVGTSSLQQQYF.

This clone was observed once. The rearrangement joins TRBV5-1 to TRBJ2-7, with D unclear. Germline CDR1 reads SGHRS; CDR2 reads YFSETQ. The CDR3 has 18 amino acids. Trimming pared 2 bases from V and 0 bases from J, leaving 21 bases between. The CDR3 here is CASSFKDGLRGPSYEQYF. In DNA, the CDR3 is TGCGCCAGCAGCTTTAAAGACGGCCTAAGAGGTCCCTCCTACGAGCAGTACTTC.

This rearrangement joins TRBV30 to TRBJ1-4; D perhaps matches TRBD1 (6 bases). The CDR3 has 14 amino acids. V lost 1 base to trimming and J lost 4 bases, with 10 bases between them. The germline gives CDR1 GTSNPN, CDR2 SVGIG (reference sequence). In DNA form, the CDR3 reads TGTGCCTGGAGTGGACAGGCCCGTAATGAAAAACTGTTTTTT. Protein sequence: CAWSGQARNEKLFF.

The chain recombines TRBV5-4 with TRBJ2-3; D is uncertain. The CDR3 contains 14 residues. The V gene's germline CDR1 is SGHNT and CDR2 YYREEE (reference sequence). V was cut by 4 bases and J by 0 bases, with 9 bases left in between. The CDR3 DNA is TGTGCCAGCAGCCCCGTCCTCAGCACAGATACGCAGTATTTT. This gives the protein CASSPVLSTDTQYF.

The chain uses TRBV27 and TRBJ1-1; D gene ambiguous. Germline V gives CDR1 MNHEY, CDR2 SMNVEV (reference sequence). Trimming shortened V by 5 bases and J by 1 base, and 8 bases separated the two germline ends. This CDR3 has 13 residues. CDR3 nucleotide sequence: TGTGCCAGCAGTACCTACAGGAACACTGAAGCTTTCTTT. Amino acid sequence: CASSTYRNTEAFF.